This T cell receptor beta chain appears in the sequencing data of a study of blood T cells in healthy people across ages. It was with a sample-barcoded 5' primer and a J-beta primer mix that a second PCR of roughly 7 to 11 cycles was run. MiXCR was run by TCRdb on the 5' RACE reads, yielding one entry per CDR3 protein. The data hold 600,000 to 900,000 distinct CDR3 sequences, with 20% to 30% observed a single time. This CDR3 region has 13 residues. Trimming removed 3 bases from V and 5 bases from J, with 11 bases in between. Germline lookup yields CDR1 SGHTA and CDR2 FQGNSA. These data also featured in a second study, about T cells of mothers and their children.

The specimen was blood. The V and J genes are TRBV7-2 and TRBJ2-7, with unresolved D. The TCR was taken from a boy between 10 and 17 years old in good health. CDR3 nucleotide sequence: TGTGCCAGCAGCTTCCCAGGAGCCCACGAGCAGTACTTC. Its translation is CASSFPGAHEQYF.